The 11 T cell receptor beta chains presented below share a single source sample, sequenced in a study of blood T cell repertoires in COVID-19. Libraries were prepared by immunoSEQ multiplex PCR; TCRdb keeps only in-frame clonotypes and omits some of them. The table lists some 270,000 clones, around 82% of them singletons. The sample taken for sequencing was peripheral blood. Every receptor here comes from a human donor with COVID-19, enrolled during active disease. The donor label of this sample is uncertain.

This chain links TRBV3-1 (or the pseudogene TRBV3-2) with TRBJ1-4, with D possibly TRBD1 on 5 matching bases. Trimming removed 3 bases at V and 8 bases at J, with 16 bases between. The germline V gene encodes CDR1 LGHDT and CDR2 YNNKEL (reference sequence). The CDR3 extends over 15 amino acids. The CDR3 loop is CASSQGRGEGEKLFF. CDR3 DNA: TGTGCCAGCAGCCAGGGGAGGGGAGAGGGAGAAAAACTGTTTTTT.

As to this clone: Other DNA sequences in the same sample also yield this CDR3. V and J are TRBV5-4 and TRBJ1-6; perhaps TRBD1 as D (6 bases). The CDR3 loop spans 18 amino acids. Trimming left V 3 bases short and J 0 bases short, with 16 bases between. Per germline, CDR1 SGHNT and CDR2 YYREEE (reference sequence). The CDR3 reads CASSSLGGPSSYNSPLHF. The CDR3 nucleotides are TGTGCCAGCAGCTCCCTCGGGGGGCCGAGCTCCTATAATTCACCCCTCCACTTT.

This sequence joins TRBV5-1 and TRBJ1-1, with 7 nucleotides matching TRBD1. Germline V CDR1 and CDR2: SGHRS, YFSETQ. The CDR3 extends over 15 amino acids. Germline trimming cut 0 bases from V and 5 bases from J; bases unmatched to any gene: 7. Here the CDR3 DNA reads TGCGCCAGCAGCTTGGGAGCAGGGGGGTATACTGAAGCTTTCTTT. Amino acids: CASSLGAGGYTEAFF.

The chain combines TRBV18 with TRBJ1-5; TRBD1 matches at 10 bases. Trimming removed 3 bases from V and 5 bases from J; junction bases left unmatched: 4. Germline V gene data show CDR1 as KGHSH and CDR2 as LQKENI. The CDR3 runs to 15 residues. The chain's CDR3 is CASSPLGTGDQPQHF. The DNA for the CDR3 is TGTGCCAGCTCACCGCTCGGGACAGGGGATCAGCCCCAGCATTTT.

This chain uses TRBV6-5 with TRBJ2-7; 8 nucleotides align to TRBD2. CDR3 size: 15 residues. Germline CDR1 reads MNHEY; CDR2 reads SVGAGI. The trim removed 8 bases at V and 2 bases at J, leaving 11 bases unmatched. CDR3 protein: CASALGASGPYEQYF. The CDR3 coding sequence is TGTGCCAGCGCTCTAGGGGCTAGCGGGCCCTACGAGCAGTACTTC.

The chain employs TRBV27 and TRBJ2-5; 8 bases agree with TRBD1. Trimming took 4 bases from V and 5 from J; bases not matched to a gene: 3. The CDR3 extends over 13 amino acids. The germline V gene encodes CDR1 MNHEY and CDR2 SMNVEV (reference sequence). CDR3 coding DNA: TGTGCCAGCAGTTCTTGGACAGGGGAGACCCAGTACTTC. It yields the protein CASSSWTGETQYF.

The J gene is TRBJ1-2, the V gene TRBV5-1, with D tentatively TRBD1 (6 bases). The CDR3 contains 15 residues. V lost 2 bases to trimming and J lost 4 bases, with 15 bases between them. Germline CDR1 reads SGHRS; CDR2 reads YFSETQ. CDR3 nucleotide sequence: TGCGCCAGCAGCTTACGTGAGACAGGAGTCTATGGCTACACCTTC. Protein: CASSLRETGVYGYTF.

CDR3 sequence (DNA): TGTGCCAGCAGCTGGCGGGCAGGGAACACTGAAGCTTTCTTT. As protein: CASSWRAGNTEAFF. This chain joins TRBV7-8 and TRBJ1-1; D unresolved. Trimming removed 4 bases at V and 1 base at J, with 10 bases between. The germline CDR1 and CDR2 sequences are SGHVS and FQNEAQ. This CDR3 is 14 amino acids long. The full variable domain, with the rest looked up from reference TRBV7-8 and TRBJ1-1, is GAGVSQSPRYKVAKRGQDVALRCDPISGHVSLFWYQQALGQGPEFLTYFQNEAQLDKSGLPSDRFFAERPEGSVSTLKIQRTQQEDSAVYLCASSWRAGNTEAFFGQGTRLTVV.

This clone was observed a few times. The chain employs TRBV7-9 and TRBJ2-7; 9 bases agree with TRBD1. This CDR3 is built from 15 residues. CDR1 SEHNR and CDR2 FQNEAQ come from the germline V gene (reference sequence). Trimming took 0 bases from V and 2 from J; bases not matched to a gene: 2. The CDR3 spells CASSLAGTGTYEQYF. CDR3 bases: TGTGCCAGCAGCTTAGCGGGGACAGGGACCTACGAGCAGTACTTC.

The rearrangement uses TRBV5-1 and TRBJ2-1; 10 nucleotides agree with TRBD1. Per germline, CDR1 SGHRS and CDR2 YFSETQ. There are 14 residues in the CDR3. Unmatched junction bases numbered 8, after V lost 4 bases and J lost 10 bases. CDR3 region: CASSTGTGASEQFF. DNA of the CDR3: TGCGCCAGCAGCACAGGGACAGGGGCGAGCGAGCAGTTCTTC. The full variable domain, rest sourced from reference TRBV5-1 and TRBJ2-1, is KAGVTQTPRYLIKTRGQQVTLSCSPISGHRSVSWYQQTPGQGLQFLFEYFSETQRNKGNFPGRFSGRQFSNSRSEMNVSTLELGDSALYLCASSTGTGASEQFFGPGTRLTVL.

V gene TRBV3-1 (or the pseudogene TRBV3-2) combines with J gene TRBJ1-4; D is undetermined. The length of the CDR3 is 15 residues. Deletions cut 1 base from V and 5 bases from J, with 11 bases between. Germline V lookup: CDR1 LGHDT, CDR2 YNNKEL (reference sequence). This CDR3 reads CASSQGPGSNEKLFF. Written as DNA, the CDR3 is TGTGCCAGCAGCCAAGGCCCGGGATCCAATGAAAAACTGTTTTTT.